These T cell receptor beta chains were read from a single sample in a study of control samples from healthy donors and cancer patients. Assay used: immunoSEQ multiplex PCR; TCRdb lists only in-frame clones, some missing. The data hold about 120,000 clones, with about 93% observed a single time. The source material was blood. These receptors were obtained from a man aged 25-45 years in good health. The CDR3 runs from the conserved cysteine through the conserved F or W. A D gene is named only where the DNA matches it firmly. Part of the rows lack a size; the others show once, few, many or a class for expanded clones.

len	abundance	v_gene	d_gene	j_gene	CDR3aa	CDR3nt
17	-	TRBV5-6	TRBD1	TRBJ1-3	CASSLNRGSYSGNTIYF	TGTGCCAGCAGCTTGAACAGGGGCTCCTACTCTGGAAACACCATATATTTT
14	-	TRBV6-5	-	TRBJ1-1	CASNSGTEATEAFF	TGTGCCAGCAATTCGGGGACTGAGGCCACTGAAGCTTTCTTT
12	-	TRBV2	-	TRBJ1-1	CAADKPNTEAFF	TGTGCCGCCGATAAGCCCAACACTGAAGCTTTCTTT
15	-	TRBV18	-	TRBJ1-1	CASSPKTGLNTEAFF	TGTGCCAGCTCGCCAAAGACAGGTCTGAACACTGAAGCTTTCTTT
17	-	TRBV18	-	TRBJ2-1	CASSPLRGAAGYNEQFF	TGTGCCAGCTCACCACTGCGAGGGGCGGCGGGCTACAATGAGCAGTTCTTC
12	-	TRBV6-5	-	TRBJ1-1	CASIWGGGEAFF	TGTGCCAGCATTTGGGGAGGGGGGGAAGCTTTCTTT
16	-	TRBV13	-	TRBJ2-7	CASSSRDPDSLYEQYF	TGTGCCAGCAGCTCCCGAGACCCCGACAGTCTTTACGAGCAGTACTTC
14	-	TRBV6-5	-	TRBJ2-7	CASSRGRTTYEQYF	TGTGCCAGCAGCCGGGGCCGTACAACCTACGAGCAGTACTTC
12	-	TRBV5-1	-	TRBJ2-5	CASSQGQETQYF	TGCGCCAGCAGCCAGGGCCAAGAGACCCAGTACTTC
12	-	TRBV18	-	TRBJ1-2	CASSPRGGGYTF	TGTGCCAGCTCACCACGGGGAGGCGGCTACACCTTC
16	-	TRBV25-1	TRBD1	TRBJ2-3	CASSGGTGVYTDTQYF	TGTGCCAGCAGTGGGGGGACAGGGGTTTACACAGATACGCAGTATTTT
16	-	TRBV24-1	-	TRBJ2-3	CATSDLGDSLTDTQYF	TGTGCCACCAGTGATTTAGGAGACAGTCTCACAGATACGCAGTATTTT
15	-	TRBV19	-	TRBJ1-5	CASSTGTLSNQPQHF	TGTGCCAGTAGTACCGGGACGCTATCGAATCAGCCCCAGCATTTT
15	-	TRBV3-1/TRBV3-2	TRBD1	TRBJ2-1	CASSPRQGSYNEQFF	TGTGCCAGCAGCCCTAGACAGGGGAGCTACAATGAGCAGTTCTTC
15	-	TRBV13	-	TRBJ1-4	CASSPRPDQNEKLFF	TGTGCCAGCAGCCCCCGGCCGGATCAAAATGAAAAACTGTTTTTT
16	-	TRBV5-8	TRBD2	TRBJ2-1	CASTTLGGTKGYEQFF	TGTGCCAGCACAACCCTTGGAGGGACTAAGGGGTATGAGCAGTTCTTC
14	-	TRBV5-1	-	TRBJ1-2	CASSQAGTRYGYTF	TGCGCCAGCAGTCAAGCCGGGACACGGTATGGCTACACCTTC
13	-	TRBV7-9	-	TRBJ1-4	CASSFPIGGELFF	TGTGCCAGCAGCTTTCCGATCGGGGGGGAACTGTTTTTT
15	-	TRBV7-8	-	TRBJ1-5	CASSLAFSRFQPQHF	TGTGCCAGCAGCTTAGCGTTTTCAAGGTTCCAGCCCCAGCATTTT
17	-	TRBV6-2/TRBV6-3	TRBD1	TRBJ1-2	CASSYFPEPTGGYGYTF	TGTGCCAGCAGTTACTTCCCCGAACCTACAGGGGGATATGGCTACACCTTC
13	few	TRBV3-1/TRBV3-2	-	TRBJ1-6	CASTQRADSPLHF	TGTGCCAGCACCCAACGCGCCGATTCACCCCTCCACTTT
14	once	TRBV18	-	TRBJ1-1	CASSPTEKDTEAFF	TGTGCCAGCTCACCAACCGAAAAGGACACTGAAGCTTTCTTT
14	once	TRBV6-1	-	TRBJ2-7	CASSEWDGPYEQYF	TGTGCCAGCAGTGAATGGGACGGCCCCTACGAGCAGTACTTC
14	once	TRBV6-5	-	TRBJ1-3	CASILSSSGNTIYF	TGTGCCAGCATCCTGTCAAGCTCTGGAAACACCATATATTTT
13	-	TRBV3-1/TRBV3-2	-	TRBJ2-1	CASSQGVQGEQFF	TGTGCCAGCAGCCAAGGGGTGCAAGGTGAGCAGTTCTTC
17	-	TRBV27	-	TRBJ2-6	CASNPTPTVSGANVLTF	TGTGCCAGCAACCCCACCCCTACAGTCTCTGGGGCCAACGTCCTGACTTTC
14	few	TRBV28	-	TRBJ1-3	CASRSGFGGNTIYF	TGTGCCAGCAGGTCAGGGTTCGGAGGAAACACCATATATTTT
19	few	TRBV9	-	TRBJ1-3	CASSVGTLRRWSSGNTIYF	TGTGCCAGCAGCGTAGGAACTTTAAGGCGGTGGAGCTCTGGAAACACCATATATTTT
16	-	TRBV6-1	-	TRBJ2-6	CASSAAFGAGANVLTF	TGTGCCAGCAGTGCGGCTTTCGGGGCTGGGGCCAACGTCCTGACTTTC
19	-	TRBV9	-	TRBJ2-1	CASSVVGLGPPSSYNEQFF	TGTGCCAGCAGCGTAGTGGGACTGGGCCCTCCGAGCTCCTACAATGAGCAGTTCTTC
15	-	TRBV3-1/TRBV3-2	TRBD2	TRBJ2-2	CASTRTSGGPGELFF	TGTGCCAGCACCAGGACTAGCGGGGGTCCCGGGGAGCTGTTTTTT
15	few	TRBV15	TRBD1	TRBJ1-4	CATSPDRATNEKLFF	TGTGCCACCAGCCCAGACAGGGCAACTAATGAAAAACTGTTTTTT
15	-	TRBV6-5	-	TRBJ1-6	CATLTDSSYNSPLHF	TGTGCCACATTGACGGACAGCTCCTATAATTCACCCCTCCACTTT
16	once	TRBV5-1	-	TRBJ2-2	CASKVSTGSRTGELFF	TGCGCCAGCAAGGTCTCAACAGGATCACGCACCGGGGAGCTGTTTTTT
13	-	TRBV18	-	TRBJ1-3	CASSPLKGNTIYF	TGTGCCAGCTCTCCACTCAAGGGAAACACCATATATTTT
12	few	TRBV5-4	-	TRBJ2-7	CASSFAGDEQYF	TGTGCCAGCAGCTTTGCAGGGGACGAGCAGTACTTC